This T cell receptor beta chain is drawn from a study of naive CD8 T cells in extremely preterm neonates. Sequenced by immunoSEQ multiplex PCR; TCRdb stores in-frame clones only, minus some. The sample records tens of thousands of clones, roughly 88% being singletons. In regard to this clone: Its antigen is as yet unknown.

Samples were taken at extremely preterm deliveries at roughly 22-28 weeks of gestation. Excluded: fetal demise, active maternal HSV, known maternal HIV. The sample holds sorted live naive CD8+ CD45RA+CCR7+ T cells. Each sample had roughly 19,000–110,000 sorted naive CD8+ T cells. Study observations and caveats: Compared with older groups, preterm CDR3s were shorter, with fewer N additions and less trimming.

Germline V gene sequence: CDR1 MNHEY, CDR2 SMNVEV (reference sequence). The CDR3 runs 13 residues. Trimming pared 3 bases from V and 3 bases from J, leaving 6 bases between. The sequenced material came from naive CD8+ T cells from cord blood. The sequence derives from a boy who was born preterm. The V and J genes are TRBV27 and TRBJ2-1; tentatively, D is TRBD1 (5 bases). CDR3 sequence (DNA): TGTGCCAGCAGTTTCAGGGTCTACAATGAGCAGTTCTTC. It is translated as CASSFRVYNEQFF.